Each of the 11 T cell receptor beta chains below was sequenced from the same sample in a study of T-cell reconstitution after alpha-beta-depleted transplantation in children. The antigens these receptors bind are not known. Overall study findings and caveats: T-cell counts and diversity at one year following transplant were attributed mainly to newly produced T cells.

Unique molecular identifiers were built into the TCRbeta library. MiXCR, applied by TCRdb to the PCR reads, yields one record per CDR3 protein. The sample shows fewer than 350,000 distinct CDR3 sequences, approximately 7.3% of them seen only once. The sequencing here drew on peripheral blood, taken 360 days after TCRalphabeta/CD19-depleted stem cell transplant. These receptors were obtained from a female patient between 2 and 15 years old who had a stem cell transplant for Fanconi anemia, so the T cells may come from the graft donor.

This clonotype was seen a few times. The chain has TRBV9 and TRBJ2-7, with D unresolved. The germline V gene has CDR1 SGDLS and CDR2 YYNGEE. Between the trimmed V and J ends, which lost 0 bases and 2 bases, there was a span of 9 bases. The CDR3 contains 14 residues. CDR3 in amino acids: CASSVALDTYEQYF. The CDR3 nucleotides read TGTGCCAGCAGCGTAGCTCTAGATACCTACGAGCAGTACTTC.

This clonotype has just a few counts. The CDR3 sequence is CASSLRLARIVRNEQFF. In DNA form, the CDR3 reads TGTGCCAGCAGCCTCCGTCTTGCTAGAATTGTGAGGAATGAGCAGTTCTTC. The chain links TRBV7-8 to TRBJ2-1; no definite D call. There are 17 residues in the CDR3. Germline V lookup: CDR1 SGHVS, CDR2 FQNEAQ. Trimming removed 5 bases at V and 7 bases at J, with 24 bases between.

The chain has TRBV11-1 and TRBJ2-7, with 15 bases fitting TRBD2. This CDR3 contains 18 residues. Germline V gives CDR1 SGHAT, CDR2 FQDESV (reference sequence). The ends lost 5 bases at V and 4 bases at J; junction bases unmatched: 12. CDR3 in DNA: TGTGCCAGCAGCCTGGGACTAGCGGGGGGATCTGAAAGATACGAGCAGTACTTC. Amino acid sequence: CASSLGLAGGSERYEQYF.

Many counts were recorded for this clonotype. This chain uses TRBV4-2 with TRBJ2-2; TRBD1 matches at 8 bases. The germline gives CDR1 LGHNA, CDR2 YNFKEQ. This CDR3 has 15 amino acids. V was pared by 4 bases and J by 1 base, with 2 bases of the junction left unmatched. The CDR3 bases are TGTGCCAGCAGCCGGGGACAGGTGAACACCGGGGAGCTGTTTTTT. As protein: CASSRGQVNTGELFF.

J is TRBJ2-7 and V is TRBV28; 10 nucleotides agree with TRBD2. V shed 0 bases, J shed 4 bases, and the junction held 3 bases outside the gene matches. The CDR3 has 15 residues. Germline loops: CDR1 MDHEN, CDR2 SYDVKM. The CDR3 spells CASSLWSSGSYEQYF. The CDR3 bases are TGTGCCAGCAGTTTATGGTCTAGCGGGAGTTACGAGCAGTACTTC.

The chain links TRBV6-5 to TRBJ2-7; no firm D call. This CDR3 region has 12 residues. Germline CDR1 MNHEY, CDR2 SVGAGI. CDR3 protein: CVVGTPNYEQYF. The CDR3 nucleotides read TGTGTGGTTGGAACCCCAAACTACGAGCAGTACTTC.

This clonotype occurred many times. The V call is TRBV12-3 or TRBV12-4, the J call TRBJ2-7, with D maybe TRBD2 (5 bases). V was pared by 3 bases and J by 2 bases, with 14 bases between. This CDR3 is 15 amino acids long. CDR3 sequence: CASSFVASPPYEQYF. The CDR3 DNA sequence: TGTGCCAGCAGTTTTGTAGCGAGTCCCCCCTACGAGCAGTACTTC.

CDR3 sequence: CASSLRGEIYEQYF. The DNA for the CDR3 is TGCGCCAGCAGCTTAAGGGGCGAGATCTACGAGCAGTACTTC. The rearrangement joins TRBV5-1 to TRBJ2-7; D may be TRBD1 (5 bases). V dropped 2 bases and J dropped 3 bases, with 12 bases sitting between them. Looked up from germline, CDR1 is SGHRS and CDR2 is YFSETQ. This CDR3 is built from 14 residues.

This clonotype was counted ten times or more. The chain combines TRBV28 with TRBJ2-3, with D perhaps TRBD2 (6 bases). The CDR3 length is 13 residues. Trimming removed 5 bases at V and 4 bases at J, with 10 bases between. CDR1 is MDHEN, CDR2 SYDVKM, per germline. As DNA, the CDR3 is TGTGCCAGCAGTGTACTAGCACCAGATACGCAGTATTTT. Translation gives CASSVLAPDTQYF.

By sample fraction, this clonotype is medium-sized (0.01 to 0.1%). This chain links TRBV5-1 with TRBJ2-1, with D maybe TRBD2 (6 bases). Germline lookup yields CDR1 SGHRS and CDR2 YFSETQ. V lost 2 bases and J lost 4, with 13 bases in between. The CDR3 runs to 15 residues. The CDR3 coding sequence is TGCGCCAGCAGCTTTAACGGGAGAGATTACAATGAGCAGTTCTTC. Residues: CASSFNGRDYNEQFF. Full variable domain (missing parts from reference TRBV5-1 and TRBJ2-1): KAGVTQTPRYLIKTRGQQVTLSCSPISGHRSVSWYQQTPGQGLQFLFEYFSETQRNKGNFPGRFSGRQFSNSRSEMNVSTLELGDSALYLCASSFNGRDYNEQFFGPGTRLTVL.

This sequence joins TRBV2 and TRBJ1-2; a weak D match, TRBD1 (6 bases). CDR1 is SNHLY, CDR2 FYNNEI, per germline. The CDR3 extends over 14 amino acids. Trimming stripped 6 bases from V and 5 bases from J, with 16 bases between. CDR3 DNA sequence: TGTGCCAGCAGGAAAACCGACAGGCGGTATGGCTACACCTTC. It encodes CASRKTDRRYGYTF.